This TCR beta chain was sequenced for a study of regulatory T cells in long-lasting Graves disease. Study conclusions and caveats: Segments TRBV28, TRBJ1-2 and TRBJ2-5 showed preferential usage in persistent disease.

CDR1 is DFQATT, CDR2 SNEGSKA, per germline (reference sequence). This CDR3 is built from 14 residues. The V end was cut by 6 bases, the J end by 1 base, with 15 bases between. This clonotype was picked up many times. Antigen: not known. The time point is: newly diagnosed GD, antithyroid drugs for less than 3 months. The TCR library used RNA extracted from PBMCs. All patients originated from an endocrinology department located in Xi'an, China. According to the study, TCR beta libraries were built with iRepertoire HTBI primers and CDR3-region Arm-PCR. As handled by the study authors: Samples collectively showed some 60 TRBV and roughly 15 TRBJ segments. TCRdb ran MiXCR on the multiplex PCR reads and lists one entry per CDR3 protein. The V and J calls and clone size are TCRdb's, not the authors'. This repertoire shows roughly 520,000 distinct CDR3 sequences, 9.5% to 15% found once; its top ten account for over 7%.

These sequences were also reported in another study, on T cells in Graves' hyperthyroidism and ophthalmopathy. That source reports: These patients, aged 18 to 65, had recently diagnosed hyperthyroidism lasting under 2 months.

The chain joins TRBV20-1 to TRBJ1-1; D possibly corresponds to TRBD1 (5 bases). Sequenced material: peripheral blood mononuclear cells (PBMCs), taken at new diagnosis, from a patient treated with antithyroid drugs. This receptor was taken from a woman in her 30s with Graves disease. The CDR3 nucleotides read TGCAGTGCAACCGACAGAATAGGGAACACTGAAGCTTTCTTT. This sequence encodes CSATDRIGNTEAFF.